The clone carrying this TCR beta chain showed up just a few times. Its cognate antigen is unknown. A clone one base away is much larger, so this may be a read error. The sample originates from a study of CD8+CD57+ T cells in acquired aplastic anemia. Study-wide background: DNA from sorted CD4+ and CD8+ cells averaged roughly 3.2 ug. The study, taken as a whole, reports: With respect to CD8+ Simpson's diversity, patients and controls did not differ significantly.

Trimming removed 4 bases from V and 2 bases from J, with 15 bases in between. This CDR3 is 15 amino acids long. The germline V gene encodes CDR1 KGHSY and CDR2 FQNENV. CDR3 and TCR beta VDJ profiling relied on genomic DNA as the template. One entry per CDR3 protein results from TCRdb running MiXCR on the reads. The sample shows 190,000 or so distinct CDR3 sequences, about half of them seen only once. Patients selected for sequencing had displayed CD8+CD57+ cell expansion by flow cytometry. Severe acquired aplastic anemia was present in every patient. The chain is built from TRBV16 and TRBJ2-7, with D possibly TRBD2 on 7 matching bases. The sample taken for sequencing was sorted CD4+, CD8+, or CD8+CD57+ T cells (not recorded which) from PBMCs. The TCR sequence derives from a human donor with aplastic anemia. The CDR3 protein is CASSPWGGAAYEQYF. The CDR3, as DNA: TGTGCCAGCAGCCCCTGGGGGGGGGCGGCCTACGAGCAGTACTTC.